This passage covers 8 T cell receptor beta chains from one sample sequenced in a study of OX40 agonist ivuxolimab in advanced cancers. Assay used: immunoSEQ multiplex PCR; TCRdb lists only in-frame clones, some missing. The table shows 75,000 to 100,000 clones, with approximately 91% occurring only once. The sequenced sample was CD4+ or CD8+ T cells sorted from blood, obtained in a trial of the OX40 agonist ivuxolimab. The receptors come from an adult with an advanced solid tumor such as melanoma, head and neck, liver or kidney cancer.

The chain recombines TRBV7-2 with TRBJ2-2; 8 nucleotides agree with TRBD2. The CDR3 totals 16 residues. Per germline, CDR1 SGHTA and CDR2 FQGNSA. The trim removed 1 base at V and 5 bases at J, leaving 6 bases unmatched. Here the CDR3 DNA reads TGTGCCAGCAGCTTAGGCGTAGCGGGAAAGACCGGGGAGCTGTTTTTT. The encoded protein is CASSLGVAGKTGELFF.

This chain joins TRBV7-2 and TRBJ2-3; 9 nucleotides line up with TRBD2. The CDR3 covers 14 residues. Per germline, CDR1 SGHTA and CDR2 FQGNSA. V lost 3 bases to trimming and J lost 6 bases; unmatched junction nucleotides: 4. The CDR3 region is CASSFSGSGDTQYF. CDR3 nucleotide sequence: TGTGCCAGCAGCTTTAGCGGGAGTGGGGATACGCAGTATTTT.

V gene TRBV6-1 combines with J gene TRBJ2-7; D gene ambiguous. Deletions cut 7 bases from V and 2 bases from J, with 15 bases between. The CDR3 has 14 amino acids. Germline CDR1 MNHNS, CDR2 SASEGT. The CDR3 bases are TGTGCCAGCAAAATTACGGGTCTCGCCTACGAGCAGTACTTC. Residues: CASKITGLAYEQYF.

The CDR3 here is CASSLDPGSTEAFF. Written as DNA, the CDR3 is TGCGCCAGCAGCTTGGATCCGGGGAGCACTGAAGCTTTCTTT. The J gene is TRBJ1-1, the V gene TRBV5-1; D uncertain. Germline V lookup: CDR1 SGHRS, CDR2 YFSETQ. The length of the CDR3 is 14 residues. The V end was cut by 0 bases, the J end by 4 bases, with 10 bases between.

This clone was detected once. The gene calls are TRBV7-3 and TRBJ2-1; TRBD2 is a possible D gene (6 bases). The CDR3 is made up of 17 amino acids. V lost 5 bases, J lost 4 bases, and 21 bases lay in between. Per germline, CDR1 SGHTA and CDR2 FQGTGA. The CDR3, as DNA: TGTGCCAGCAGCCGAGGGGTACTAGCCCCGGGTTACAATGAGCAGTTCTTC. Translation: CASSRGVLAPGYNEQFF.

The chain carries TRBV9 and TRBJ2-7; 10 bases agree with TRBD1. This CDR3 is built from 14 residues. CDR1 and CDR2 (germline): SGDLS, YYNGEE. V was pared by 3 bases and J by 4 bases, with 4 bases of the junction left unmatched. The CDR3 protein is CASSGGQGNYEQYF. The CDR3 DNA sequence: TGTGCCAGCAGCGGGGGACAGGGGAATTACGAGCAGTACTTC.

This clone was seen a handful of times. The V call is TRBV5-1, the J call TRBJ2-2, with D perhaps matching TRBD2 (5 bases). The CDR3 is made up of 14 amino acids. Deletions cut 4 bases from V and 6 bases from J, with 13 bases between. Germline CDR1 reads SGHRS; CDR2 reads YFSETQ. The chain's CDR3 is CASSPLLGSGELFF. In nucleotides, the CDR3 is TGCGCCAGCAGCCCCCTACTAGGGTCCGGGGAGCTGTTTTTT. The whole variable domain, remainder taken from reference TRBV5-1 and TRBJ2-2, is KAGVTQTPRYLIKTRGQQVTLSCSPISGHRSVSWYQQTPGQGLQFLFEYFSETQRNKGNFPGRFSGRQFSNSRSEMNVSTLELGDSALYLCASSPLLGSGELFFGEGSRLTVL.

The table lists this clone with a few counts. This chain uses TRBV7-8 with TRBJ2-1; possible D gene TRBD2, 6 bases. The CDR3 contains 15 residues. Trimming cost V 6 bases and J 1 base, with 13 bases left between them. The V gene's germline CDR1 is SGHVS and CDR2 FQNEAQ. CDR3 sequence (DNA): TGTGCCAGCAGGAGGGCAGGGAGGTCCTACAATGAGCAGTTCTTC. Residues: CASRRAGRSYNEQFF.